This TCR beta chain was sequenced in a study of cytomegalovirus exposure and HLA in healthy donors (dated by TCRdb to 2016 to 2017). General notes on the study: In an earlier analysis of some 610 of the donors, 250 to 350 Gb of sequence data and 90 million to 120 million unique TCR beta sequences from about 179 million T cells were reported. An early release covering roughly 640 HLA-typed donors comprised about 310 gigabases of sequencing data and tens of millions of unique TCR sequences. Of the roughly 400 genotyped donors, 65% to 90% fell in the genetic ancestry cluster associated with self-reported Caucasian donors. The study aimed to test whether cataloging public T cell receptors could reveal signatures of past pathogen exposure. Using immunosequencing, the study profiled T cell repertoires from about 650 subjects and related those repertoires to cytomegalovirus serostatus. Besides the first cohort of 500 to 700 subjects, a separate validation cohort made up of roughly 120 different subjects was used. To predict cytomegalovirus infection status, the study brought together high-throughput TCR immunosequencing, statistical association of individual TCRs with disease status, and machine learning. A later analysis re-analyzed previously published TCR beta repertoires from approximately 670 donors and added high-resolution HLA genotyping to study TCR occurrence patterns. Rather than drawing on any new phenotypic data, the later analysis identified candidate immune exposures from TCR beta sequences and the way those sequences occurred across donors. In an earlier analysis of around 540 of the donors, high-throughput TCR beta sequencing was used to judge whether each TCR beta V gene segment behaved as functional or pseudogenic. Alongside the repertoire data, information on donor age, sex, ethnicity and CMV serostatus was compiled. Genome-wide SNP genotypes for about 65% of the 666 donors were used in a later genetic analysis, which treated that subset as a discovery cohort. All discovery cohort repertoires had been generated on a single sequencing platform. Class I and class II HLA loci were covered by the typing at four-digit resolution. The number of donors typed differed by locus, with roughly 629-640 for A, B, C, DRB1 and DQB1, approximately 500 for DQA1, some 570 for DPA1, and 400 to 490 for DPB1. Roughly five DR-DQ haplotypes were handled as single units for association and clustering because linkage in the cohort was strong. Among some 410 genotyped donors of the cohort, an average of about 240,000 unique TCR beta nucleotide sequences were sequenced per donor, roughly 18% of them non-productive. General conclusions and limits of the study: According to the authors, the approach could potentially be generalized to other disease states and immunological phenotypes. The cohort was sequenced for TCR beta chains only, and without alpha or paired-chain data the features that could be detected were limited. The earlier analysis of nearly 600 of the donors excluded over 15 rarely observed V segments, including chromosome 9 orphons, because counts were too low. Sequencing depth was assumed to be roughly uniform across donors in the presence/absence analyses, though that assumption may not hold. The only immune exposure information available for the cohort was CMV serostatus. Compared with the 666-donor mean, donors in an Asian-associated ancestry cluster had fewer N-insertions in productive TCRs, according to a later genetic analysis. Because HLA typing was unavailable for some donors at each locus, only the typed subset was used in association tests. A cluster of highly shared sequence variants was judged likely to be a technical artifact of the sequencing pipeline. In a later genetic analysis, a missense DCLRE1C variant was associated with V-gene and J-gene trimming of TCR beta chains, and the association was replicated in an independent cohort. A later analysis associated 16,951 TCR beta sequences with specific HLA alleles at a false discovery rate of 0.05. In a later analysis, TCR association rates were found to vary across HLA loci, with the most associated TCRs seen for DRB1 alleles and the fewest for HLA-C alleles. Because the 87-base-pair reads could not distinguish some IMGT-functional V segments, including TRBV6-2 and TRBV6-3, those segments were excluded. In vitro tests confirmed that a few of the cytomegalovirus-associated TCR beta chains recognize cytomegalovirus antigens. A further reported finding was that TCR beta sequences accurately predicted the HLA-A and HLA-B alleles for most subjects in the first cohort. A total of 150 to 200 TCR beta chains were listed by the study as associated with cytomegalovirus. When HLA alleles, especially DR and DQ, strongly co-occurred, TCR associations were difficult to assign to individual alleles. In both the original and validation cohorts, the classifier was reported to diagnose cytomegalovirus status with high specificity and sensitivity. In a later analysis, HLA-associated TCR beta chains showed more clonal expansion and lower generation probabilities than non-associated chains that were equally common. In a later analysis, several top co-occurrence clusters were reported to appear linked to parvovirus B19, influenza, CMV and Epstein-Barr virus. Most CMV-associated TCR beta chains appeared to be HLA-restricted in a later analysis, and the HLA associations seemed to be driven largely by CMV exposure. Linkage disequilibrium might explain the correlated functional status among segregating V segments, but an unknown experimental factor could not be excluded. Broadly in line with IMGT annotations, most TCR beta V segments showed up in productive rearrangements about 90% or about 30% of the time in an earlier analysis of around 550 of the donors. Most TCR sequences were seen in very few donors, while some public TCRs were found in many individuals.

The library relied on the immunoSEQ multiplex PCR assay. For the multiplex PCR, a mixture combining 60 forward primers for TCR Vbeta segments and 13 reverse primers for TCR Jbeta segments was used. Amplification of the CDR3 region of rearranged TCR beta genes was performed with a multiplex PCR assay on genomic DNA. Amplified TCR beta libraries were sequenced as 87-base-pair reads on the Illumina HiSeq System. The authors' pipeline ran thus. A later analysis counted about 76 million unique TCR beta chains across the 666 repertoires, and around 9.9 million of these chains were shared by at least two donors. A nearest-neighbor algorithm error-corrected the raw reads and collapsed the reads into unique sequences, merging closely related sequences to remove PCR and sequencing errors. Alignment of CDR3 sequences to IMGT reference sequences was used to assign V, D and J gene segments. For a sequence to be retained, at least a six-nucleotide match to both a V gene segment and a J gene segment was required. Rearrangements were called productive when the CDR3 lacked stop codons and stayed in frame with V and J; all others were non-productive. CDR3 was defined according to IMGT convention as the region running from the second conserved V-encoded cysteine to the conserved J-encoded phenylalanine. The earlier analysis of approximately 500 of the donors excluded sequences that lacked an unambiguous match to a single V gene segment. An earlier analysis of almost 600 of the donors classified V segments as functional when productive rearrangements were above 56.7% and as segregating when the standard deviation between donors was above 5%. To diagnose cytomegalovirus status from the catalog of TCR beta chain sequences, a statistical classification framework was built. In a later analysis, V and J genes were assigned by comparing TCR nucleotide sequences against IMGT/GENE-DB human TR gene sequences. The TCRdist pipeline was used in a later analysis to assign CDR3 sequences and most-parsimonious VDJ recombination scenarios. A later analysis defined each TCR beta chain by its CDR3 amino acid sequence plus V-gene family, and excluded reads lacking a unique V-gene family. A later analysis removed 550 to 650 highly shared, low-generation-probability nucleotide sequences to deal with suspected cross-contamination and a sequencing artifact. In a later analysis, a clonal expansion index was calculated for each public chain from normalized within-repertoire ranks of inferred template counts. Generation probabilities in a later analysis came from a VDJ recombination model fitted to out-of-frame rearrangements, and those results were checked against IGoR. In a later analysis, hypergeometric tests were used to score TCR-TCR, TCR-HLA and TCR-CMV co-occurrence, with a repertoire-size bias correction applied to TCR pairs. A later analysis estimated false discovery rates by permuting HLA or CMV assignments 20 times. In a later analysis, co-occurring TCRs were grouped using DBSCAN, and TCRdist sequence similarity was added for clustering within HLA-allele-positive subsets. Repertoires with fewer than 30,000 or more than 120,000 public chains, plus five repertoires with anomalous nucleotide sharing, were excluded from co-occurrence clustering. As stored in TCRdb, this immuneACCESS dataset retains in-frame rearrangements with V and J assigned. A fraction of the clones does not appear; measured against another copy, unresolved V genes explain less than half of the discrepancy, and the remainder lacks a known reason. D and trimming were read from the DNA, whereas the V and J calls and clone size are those reported in that table. This sample holds some 190,000 clones; 77% were observed only once. Jointly, the top ten make up about 1.5% of the sample.

In total, 600 or so healthy bone marrow donors made up the cohort. At the time of sampling, all cohort members were nominally healthy, though unrecorded immune exposures were likely present. The donor tested CMV seronegative and was one of the 352 seronegative cohort members. Each donor provided a peripheral blood sample, and peripheral blood mononuclear cells were used for TCR beta sequencing. Genomic DNA was extracted from the blood cell samples with the Qiagen DNeasy Blood Extraction Kit. CDR1 and CDR2 are drawn from the germline V gene: SGDLS, YYNGEE. The CDR3 starts with the cysteine, ends with the phenylalanine, and has 12 residues. Only the CDR3 part of the read is kept: 36 bases, read in frame from the first base. V is shortened by 3 bases, J by 5 bases, and the region joining them spans 8 bases. As regards this clone: Its antigen target is currently unknown. Base qualities are not provided; no much larger clone lies one nucleotide away.

This chain joins TRBV9 to TRBJ2-5; no D gene call is confident. The sequenced material came from PBMCs. The receptor's source is a man aged 18 to 29 in good health and CMV-seronegative. At the DNA level, the sequence is TGTGCCAGCAGCGCTGATGAGGAGACCCAGTACTTC. Its product reads: CASSADEETQYF.